The present TCR beta chain was sequenced within a study of blood T cell repertoires in COVID-19. Across the whole study: Collection of acute and convalescent COVID-19 samples took place in the United States, Italy and Spain. PBMCs, B-cell-depleted T cells, or T cells provided the cDNA or gDNA that made up the material.

From germline, CDR1 is MGHRA and CDR2 YSYEKL. With 3 bases removed from V and 2 bases from J, the gap between germline ends came to 13 bases. The CDR3 is made up of 15 amino acids. In the original processing: How many nucleated cells were present was estimated from reference gene primer amplification. Only in-frame clones appear in the TCRdb table, and some are missing; sequencing was by immunoSEQ multiplex PCR. V, J and clone size reflect that table, while D and trimming were determined from the DNA. The table shows some 170,000 clones, with under 85% occurring only once. Input material: peripheral blood. The clonotype was recovered from a man between 70 and 80 years old with acute or convalescent COVID-19. The J gene is TRBJ1-2, the V gene TRBV4-1, with D hard to call. Written as DNA, the CDR3 is TGCGCCAGCAGCCAGAGTTTCCCAGCGAACTATGGCTACACCTTC. Residues: CASSQSFPANYGYTF.